This entry is about one T cell receptor (beta chain). This clonotype has a single count. It lacks a known antigen. Per-base qualities were not stored, and no clone one base away is much larger. One read alone lends weak support. Receptor amplification or capture employed PCR. The sample was run on an Illumina HiSeq 2500. TCR library preparation used molecular barcoding, with unique molecular identifiers applied to normalize quantification of the TCRbeta repertoire. The raw public data were reprocessed by TCRdb itself: fastp quality trimming at Q25, MiXCR clonotype calling, in-frame beta chains only. Rows merge per CDR3 protein into single entries with the most common DNA and genes. In this sample the table shows approximately 630,000 distinct CDR3 sequences, 10% to 15% of which occur a single time. The ten top clones hold about 0.77% of the sample. The label giving this sample's treatment or condition can be read as: allogeneic hematopoietic cell transplantation with graft depleted of TCRalphabeta T cells and CD19 B cells. TCRalphabeta/CD19-depleted allogeneic hematopoietic cell grafts were given to the transplant recipients, all of whom were children.

The sample belongs to a study of T-cell reconstitution after alpha-beta-depleted transplantation in children (dated by TCRdb to about 2016). Regarding the complete study: Using TCR repertoire profiling, the study followed T-cell immune reconstitution in a quantitative way in children after TCRalphabeta/CD19-depleted allogeneic hematopoietic cell transplantation.

What the work shows at the level of the full study, not this receptor alone: In some patients, high TCRbeta diversity at day 60 was attributed to recipient T cells and intrathymic progenitors that had survived conditioning. The apparently early recovery of alphabetaT-cell counts about two months after transplant reportedly depended on only several hundred rapidly expanded clones that came from non-depleted graft cells. Over subsequent months, a decline in hyperexpanded clone frequencies was noted, and after one year, T-cell counts and TCRbeta diversity were mostly ascribed to newly produced T cells.

The germline V gene supplies CDR1 MNHEY and CDR2 SVGAGI. The V and J ends are trimmed by 3 bases and 7 bases, leaving 16 bases between them. Taken from cysteine to phenylalanine, the CDR3 has 15 residues. The kept DNA is CDR3 alone, 45 bases in frame from the first base. The sample here was PBMCs, taken before TCRalphabeta/CD19-depleted stem cell transplant. The receptor was derived from a girl aged 2 to 9 with congenital amegakaryocytic thrombocytopenia, due to receive a stem cell transplant. Recombination joined TRBV6-5 with TRBJ2-1; the D gene is perhaps TRBD2, from 6 matching bases. At the DNA level, the sequence is TGTGCCAGCAGTTATTCTATTCATAGCGGTAATGAGCAGTTCTTC. It translates as CASSYSIHSGNEQFF.